This TCR beta chain was sequenced for a study of blood T cells in healthy people across ages. V lost 3 bases and J 1 base, leaving 9 bases between the germline ends. Germline-derived CDR1 and CDR2 are SGDLS and YYNGEE. This CDR3 is built from 14 residues. A second PCR of about 7 to 12 cycles used a sample-barcoded 5' primer and a J-beta primer mix. TCRdb re-called the 5' RACE reads with MiXCR, one entry per CDR3 protein. Of 600,000 to 800,000 distinct CDR3 sequences in the sample, under 65% are singletons; the top ten hold roughly 13%. Isolated PBMCs totaled at least 7 million in each sample. The J gene is TRBJ2-3, the V gene TRBV9; D not certain. Sequencing was done on a sample of blood. The sequence was collected from an elderly woman in good health. CDR3 sequence: CASSDGVGTDTQYF. The CDR3 region has the DNA TGTGCCAGCAGCGACGGTGTGGGCACAGATACGCAGTATTTT.